The TCR beta chain described here comes from a study of T cell repertoires in ileal Crohn's disease. The overall study: Biopsies at the proximal margin of the resected specimen form MI samples.

The repertoire was sequenced with immunoSEQ multiplex PCR; TCRdb's copy has only in-frame clones and lacks some. Of about 7,600 clones in the sample, around 69% were seen once. Documented time point: proximal margin of the surgical specimen (macroscopically non-inflamed). In regard to this clone: Its target is not known.

Findings of the study overall: Every patient over 26.8% clonality showed endoscopic recurrence.

The germline V and J ends were trimmed by 6 bases and 0 bases, with 14 bases remaining between them. The CDR3 consists of 15 residues. Germline CDR1 is SGHTA and CDR2 is FQGNSA. The V gene is TRBV7-2, the J gene TRBJ1-1; no clear D gene. This sequence was found in an adult with Crohn's disease. The sequenced sample consisted of ileal tissue. CDR3 in amino acids: CASRIQTAVNTEAFF. The CDR3 DNA follows: TGTGCCAGCAGGATACAGACTGCTGTGAACACTGAAGCTTTCTTT. The complete variable domain, with remaining parts taken from reference TRBV7-2 and TRBJ1-1, reads GAGVSQSPSNKVTEKGKDVELRCDPISGHTALYWYRQSLGQGLEFLIYFQGNSAPDKSGLPSDRFSAERTGGSVSTLTIQRTQQEDSAVYLCASRIQTAVNTEAFFGQGTRLTVV.